Sequencing of this TCR beta chain was carried out in a study of blood T cell repertoires in COVID-19 (dated by TCRdb to 2019 to 2021). About the investigation overall: Samples covering the acute and convalescent phases of COVID-19 were provided by collaborators in the United States, Italy and Spain. The repertoires were made available in a free public database intended to serve as a resource for research on the immune response to SARS-CoV-2. Samples were obtained from the ongoing ImmuneRACE study (first 160 participants) and from 950 to 1,500 subjects provided by 6 global collaborators. The dataset comprised deeply sampled blood TCRbeta repertoires from subjects exposed to, actively infected with, or recovered from COVID-19. Nearly every sample came with metadata listing a de-identified subject ID, COVID-19 status, age in years and sex. Where available, HLA class I and class II types were obtained from metadata supplied by the sample provider rather than from assay-based typing. The material from the prospective study consisted of cDNA or gDNA derived from T cells, B-cell-depleted T cells, or PBMCs. Study-wide findings and limitations: How much clinical and demographic metadata was included differed by source and by participant, and the metadata was provided uncurated.

At one collaborating source in Seattle, patients were enrolled during active infection and were followed longitudinally through the course of disease. The collaborating institutions used their own protocols to collect whole blood in K2EDTA tubes. Collaborator samples were shipped for TCRbeta analysis as frozen whole blood, isolated PBMCs, or DNA extracted from either sample type. The germline V gene (reference sequence) supplies CDR1 SGHNT and CDR2 YYREEE. There are 15 amino acids in the CDR3, from cysteine to phenylalanine inclusive. The sequence is cut down to CDR3 DNA, 45 bases in frame from base 1. The V end loses 4 bases and the J end loses 7 bases, and a stretch of 20 bases separates them. A remark on this clone: No cognate antigen has been identified for it. Per-base qualities were not stored, and no clone one base away is much larger.

TCRbeta CDR3 regions were amplified from genomic DNA by means of the immunoSEQ Assay, a bias-controlled multiplex PCR. The authors processed their data as follows. The number of nucleated cells in each sample was estimated by amplification of reference gene primers within the assay. To quantify the absolute abundance of each unique TCRbeta CDR3 rearrangement, sequence reads were collapsed and filtered. For each sample, productive Simpson clonality was calculated by taking the square root of Simpson's diversity index across productive rearrangements. This immuneACCESS table, as held by TCRdb, lists in-frame sequences with V and J called but not all clones. Of the missing ones, under half trace to an unresolved V gene in checked studies; the others have no known cause. V and J calls and clone size are those listed in that table; D and trimming were worked out from the DNA. This sample comprises about 410,000 clones, around nine tenths of them detected only once. Less than 2% of the sample is held by the ten biggest clonotypes.

Sequences were obtained from peripheral blood. The TCR was taken from a woman aged 40 to 50 with COVID-19, enrolled during active disease. The chain couples TRBV5-4 to TRBJ1-1; a tentative D call is TRBD1 (5 bases match). The bases are TGTGCCAGCAGCGCGGGGGGGGTTAGGAATCTTGAAGCTTTCTTT. Protein translation: CASSAGGVRNLEAFF.